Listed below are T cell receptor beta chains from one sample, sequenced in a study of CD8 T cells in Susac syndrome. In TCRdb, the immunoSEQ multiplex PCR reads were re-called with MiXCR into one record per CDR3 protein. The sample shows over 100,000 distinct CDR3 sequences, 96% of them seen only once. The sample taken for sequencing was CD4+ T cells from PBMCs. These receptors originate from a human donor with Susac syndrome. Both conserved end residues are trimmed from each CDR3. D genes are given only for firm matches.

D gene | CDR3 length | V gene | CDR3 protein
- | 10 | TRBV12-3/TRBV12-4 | ASSFRAREQY
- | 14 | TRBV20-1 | SARVGGVGNTGELF
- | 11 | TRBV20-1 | SAPRRGGYGYT
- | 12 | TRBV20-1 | SAPQRRHQETQY
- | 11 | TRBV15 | ATSLRVDQPQH
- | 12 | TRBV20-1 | STLGLDSTDTQY
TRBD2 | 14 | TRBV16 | ASSQWVSSGSNEQF
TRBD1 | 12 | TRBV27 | ASSAPGQGIGYT
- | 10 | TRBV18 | ASSRTEETQY
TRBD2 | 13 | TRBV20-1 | SARRNSGLTDTQY
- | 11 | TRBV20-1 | SAHPGSYNEQF
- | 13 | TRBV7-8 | ASSLEDGLNTEAF
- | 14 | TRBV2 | ASHESGRRSNQPQH
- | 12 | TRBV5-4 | ASSPGPGFDGYT
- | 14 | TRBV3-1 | ASTLRGGTSTGELF
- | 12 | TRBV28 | ASSRGSLGNEQY
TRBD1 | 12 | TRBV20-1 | SARVRDSNYGYT
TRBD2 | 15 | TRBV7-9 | ASSRLAGGTGGGEQF
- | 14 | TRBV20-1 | SARPRPPEDQETQY
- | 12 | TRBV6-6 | ASSYSLETDTQY
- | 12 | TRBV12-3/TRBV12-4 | ASSITGENQPQH
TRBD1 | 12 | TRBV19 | ASLDRGLGQPQH
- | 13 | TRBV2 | ASSGGRLGKTEAF
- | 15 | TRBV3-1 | ASSQDESPLAKNIQY
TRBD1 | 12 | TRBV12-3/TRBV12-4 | ASSLGQTIGGYT
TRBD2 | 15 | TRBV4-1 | ASSPEFGTSAKETQY
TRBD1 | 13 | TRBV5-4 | ASSRDRATTYEQY
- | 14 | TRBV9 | ASSVDRRDGYNEQF